Below are 10 T cell receptor beta chains sequenced from a single sample in a study of beta chain features in type 1 diabetes. The study, taken as a whole, reports: Shortening of TCRB CDR3s, moderate but significant, appeared in all four CD4+ subsets of Type 1 diabetes patients.

Antigen specificity for these receptors is unknown. Investigators reverse transcribed all isolated RNA, so they sequenced expressed TCRB transcripts. TCRdb's copy holds only in-frame clones and misses some; the assay was immunoSEQ multiplex PCR. The repertoire holds 300,000 to 400,000 clones, around 9.7% seen once, with over 0.95% in the top ten. Sequenced material: central memory CD4+ T cells from blood. These receptors came from a young man with type 1 diabetes.

The chain recombines TRBV6-6 with TRBJ2-1; TRBD2 matches at 8 bases. Germline V gene data show CDR1 as MNHNY and CDR2 as SVGAGI (reference sequence). V shed 2 bases and J 9 bases; nucleotides not matched to a gene: 0. The CDR3 contains 12 residues. This CDR3 is CASSYSGGEQFF. The CDR3, as DNA: TGTGCCAGCAGTTACAGCGGGGGTGAGCAGTTCTTC.

This clone was counted a few times. The gene calls are TRBV11-2 and TRBJ1-2, with TRBD1 as a possible D gene (5 bases). The ends were cut back, 1 base at V and 5 bases at J, with 11 bases in the middle. The CDR3 extends over 14 amino acids. Germline-derived CDR1 and CDR2 are SGHAT and FQNNGV. Here the CDR3 reads CASSLGGREYGYTF. CDR3 nucleotides: TGTGCCAGCAGCTTAGGGGGGAGAGAATATGGCTACACCTTC.

This clone appeared a few times. Other nucleotide sequences from this sample produce the same CDR3. The genes are TRBV10-3 and TRBJ2-3, with a tentative D call TRBD2 (5 bases). This CDR3 comprises 13 residues. CDR1 is ENHRY and CDR2 is SYGVKD in the germline V gene. V was trimmed by 4 bases and J by 1 base, leaving 6 bases between them. CDR3 protein: CAISGGGTDTQYF. DNA of the CDR3: TGTGCCATCAGTGGGGGAGGCACAGATACGCAGTATTTT.

This clone has only a few counts. V gene TRBV5-1 combines with J gene TRBJ2-3; D remains ambiguous. The CDR3 is 12 residues long. V was shortened by 4 bases and J by 2 bases, with 5 bases between the two germline ends. The germline V gene has CDR1 SGHRS and CDR2 YFSETQ. The CDR3 sequence: CASSPNTDTQYF. The CDR3 coding sequence is TGCGCCAGCAGCCCCAACACAGATACGCAGTATTTT.

The rearrangement uses TRBV25-1 and TRBJ1-4, with a weak D call TRBD1 (6 bases). V was cut by 3 bases and J by 8 bases, with 7 bases left in between. Per germline, CDR1 MGHDK and CDR2 SYGVNS. CDR3 length: 12 amino acids. As DNA, the CDR3 is TGTGCCAGCAGTGAGACAGGCGAAAAACTGTTTTTT. Translating it yields CASSETGEKLFF.

The chain joins TRBV27 to TRBJ1-1; perhaps TRBD1 as D (6 bases). The length of the CDR3 is 16 residues. Germline V gene lookup returns CDR1 MNHEY and CDR2 SMNVEV (reference sequence). V was pared by 7 bases and J by 0 bases, with 18 bases between. The CDR3 loop reads CASIRTGGRMNTEAFF. CDR3 coding DNA: TGTGCCAGCATTAGAACCGGGGGCAGAATGAACACTGAAGCTTTCTTT.

This clone was picked up many times. The chain couples TRBV10-3 to TRBJ1-1; 7 nucleotides line up with TRBD1. The V and J ends lost 11 bases and 1 base, in that order; junction bases with no gene match: 10. This CDR3 is 14 amino acids long. Germline V gives CDR1 ENHRY, CDR2 SYGVKD. This CDR3 is CAARQGVRNTEAFF. CDR3 DNA sequence: TGTGCCGCTCGACAGGGTGTGAGGAACACTGAAGCTTTCTTT.

The chain is built from TRBV12-5 and TRBJ2-7; D tentatively reads TRBD1 or TRBD2 (5 bases each). In germline, CDR1 is LGHNT, CDR2 FRNRAP. This CDR3 region has 15 residues. Between the trimmed V and J ends, which lost 1 base and 0 bases, there was a span of 10 bases. CDR3: CASGLGDGSSYEQYF. CDR3 nucleotides: TGTGCTAGTGGTTTGGGGGACGGTAGCTCCTACGAGCAGTACTTC. Using reference TRBV12-5 and TRBJ2-7 for the parts outside the CDR3, the full variable domain is DARVTQTPRHKVTEMGQEVTMRCQPILGHNTVFWYRQTMMQGLELLAYFRNRAPLDDSGMPKDRFSAEMPDATLATLKIQPSEPRDSAVYFCASGLGDGSSYEQYFGPGTRLTVT.

This clone was seen ten or more times. This chain links TRBV4-3 with TRBJ2-2; D remains unclear. Germline CDR1 LGHNA, CDR2 YSLEER. The V end lost 7 bases, the J end lost 7 bases, and 16 bases lay between the germline ends. This CDR3 has 14 residues. The DNA of the CDR3 is TGCGCCAGCAACAAAGAACGGACGTACGGGGAGCTGTTTTTT. This translates into CASNKERTYGELFF.

V gene TRBV23-1 combines with J gene TRBJ2-7; 7 bases are shared with TRBD1. TRBV23-1 is an open reading frame, and its role is uncertain. The CDR3 is made up of 14 amino acids. The V gene end was trimmed by 10 bases and the J gene end by 3 bases; junction bases not matched to a gene: 12. The CDR3 loop reads CATPPRGPLYEQYF. In DNA, the CDR3 is TGCGCCACCCCCCCGAGGGGGCCGCTCTACGAGCAGTACTTC.